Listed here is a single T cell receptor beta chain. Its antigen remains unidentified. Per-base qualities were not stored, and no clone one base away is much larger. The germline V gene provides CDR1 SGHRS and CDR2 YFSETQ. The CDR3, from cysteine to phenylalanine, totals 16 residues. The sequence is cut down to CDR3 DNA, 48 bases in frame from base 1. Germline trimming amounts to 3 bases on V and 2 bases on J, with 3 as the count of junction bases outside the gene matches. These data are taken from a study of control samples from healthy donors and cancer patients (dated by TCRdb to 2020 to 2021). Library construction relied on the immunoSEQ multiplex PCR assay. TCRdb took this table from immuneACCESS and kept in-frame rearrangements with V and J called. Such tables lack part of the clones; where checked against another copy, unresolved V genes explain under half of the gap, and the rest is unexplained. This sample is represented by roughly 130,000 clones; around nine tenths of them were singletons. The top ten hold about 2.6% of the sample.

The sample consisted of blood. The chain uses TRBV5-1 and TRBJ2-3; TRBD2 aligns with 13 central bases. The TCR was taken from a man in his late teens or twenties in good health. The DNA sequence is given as TGCGCCAGCAGCTGGGGGACTAGCGGGGCCACAGATACGCAGTATTTT. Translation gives CASSWGTSGATDTQYF.